The 5 T cell receptor beta chains below all came from one sample that was sequenced in a study of blood T cell repertoires in COVID-19. Measured with immunoSEQ multiplex PCR; TCRdb has only the in-frame clones, and not every one. The sample has 360,000 or so clones, around 90% seen once. Source material: peripheral blood. The receptor set was obtained from a woman in her fifties or sixties with COVID-19, enrolled during active disease.

V gene TRBV1 combines with J gene TRBJ1-6; the table assigns TRBD1, which was not confirmed against the DNA. TRBV1 is shown as a pseudogene. The CDR3 has 15 amino acids. The CDR3 nucleotides read TGCACCAGCAGTCCCCCCGACAGGGGGGATTCACCCCTCCACTTT. This translates into CTSSPPDRGDSPLHF.

In this sample, this clone turned up once. The germline gene is not matched at one end of the junction; a read error may be the cause. The gene calls are TRBV28 and TRBJ1-4, with 7 bases aligning to TRBD1. This CDR3 is 15 amino acids long. The germline gives CDR1 MDHEN, CDR2 SYDVKM. The CDR3 sequence is CASSFHPPGGRGLIF. DNA for the CDR3: TGTGCCAGCAGTTTTCATCCCCCAGGGGGTAGAGGTTTGATTTTT.

The chain employs TRBV6-2 or TRBV6-3 and TRBJ2-5, with TRBD2 matching 8 bases. V lost 6 bases and J lost 6; bases outside the gene matches: 9. Germline V gene lookup returns CDR1 MNHEY and CDR2 SVGEGT. The CDR3 extends over 14 amino acids. The chain's CDR3 is CASSPSGGGQTQYF. CDR3 in DNA: TGTGCCAGCAGCCCCAGCGGGGGCGGGCAGACCCAGTACTTC.

The chain combines TRBV18 with TRBJ1-5; TRBD1 might be the D (5 bases). V was shortened by 2 bases and J by 6 bases, with 14 bases between the two germline ends. The germline CDR1 and CDR2 sequences are KGHSH and LQKENI. The CDR3 totals 15 residues. CDR3 amino acids: CASSPYSGQIQPQHF. The CDR3 DNA follows: TGTGCCAGCTCACCATATTCAGGGCAGATTCAGCCCCAGCATTTT.

This CDR3 is CASSQVPGPIVKAFF. The CDR3 DNA follows: TGTGCCAGCAGCCAAGTTCCAGGTCCCATTGTCAAAGCTTTCTTT. The V call is TRBV3-1 (or the pseudogene TRBV3-2), the J call TRBJ1-1; unclear D gene. The CDR3 spans 15 residues. Between the trimmed V and J ends, which lost 1 base and 9 bases, there was a span of 18 bases. Germline values: CDR1 LGHDT, CDR2 YNNKEL (reference sequence).